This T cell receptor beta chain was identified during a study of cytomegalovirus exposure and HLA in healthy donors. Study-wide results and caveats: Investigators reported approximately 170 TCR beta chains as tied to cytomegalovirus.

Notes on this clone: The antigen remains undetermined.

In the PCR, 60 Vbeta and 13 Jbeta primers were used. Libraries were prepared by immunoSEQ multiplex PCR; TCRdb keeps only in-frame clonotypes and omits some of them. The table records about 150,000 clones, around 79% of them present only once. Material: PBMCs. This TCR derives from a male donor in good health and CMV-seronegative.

The CDR3 DNA is TGTGCCACACGGGGGGGAGAGACCCAGTACTTC. Amino acid sequence: CATRGGETQYF. The V gene is TRBV2, the J gene TRBJ2-5, with 8 bases fitting TRBD2. Germline assignment: CDR1 SNHLY and CDR2 FYNNEI. Trimming cost V 10 bases and J 4 bases; bases outside gene matches: 2. This CDR3 contains 11 residues.